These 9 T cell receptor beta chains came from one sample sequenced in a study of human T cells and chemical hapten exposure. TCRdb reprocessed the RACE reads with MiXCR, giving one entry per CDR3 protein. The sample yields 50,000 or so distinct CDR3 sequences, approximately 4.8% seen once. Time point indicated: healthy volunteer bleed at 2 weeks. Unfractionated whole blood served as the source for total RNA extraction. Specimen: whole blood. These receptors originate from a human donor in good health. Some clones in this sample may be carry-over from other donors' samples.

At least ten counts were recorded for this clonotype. CDR3 bases: TGCGCCAGCAGCCAACCTACTAGCGGGAGGGCCCCTGGGAATGAGCAGTTCTTC. Amino acid sequence: CASSQPTSGRAPGNEQFF. The genes are TRBV4-1 and TRBJ2-1, with TRBD2 matching over 13 bases. Germline V CDR1 and CDR2: MGHRA, YSYEKL. This CDR3 region has 18 residues. Losses at the gene ends were 2 bases for V and 7 bases for J; bases not matched to a gene: 11.

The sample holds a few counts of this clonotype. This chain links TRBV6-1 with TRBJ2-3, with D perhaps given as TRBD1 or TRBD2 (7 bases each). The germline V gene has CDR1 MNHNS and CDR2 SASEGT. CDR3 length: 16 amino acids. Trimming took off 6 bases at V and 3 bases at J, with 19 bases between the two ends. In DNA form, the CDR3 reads TGTGCCAGCAGCCAAGGGGGCGGGGGTCCGACAGATACGCAGTATTTT. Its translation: CASSQGGGGPTDTQYF.

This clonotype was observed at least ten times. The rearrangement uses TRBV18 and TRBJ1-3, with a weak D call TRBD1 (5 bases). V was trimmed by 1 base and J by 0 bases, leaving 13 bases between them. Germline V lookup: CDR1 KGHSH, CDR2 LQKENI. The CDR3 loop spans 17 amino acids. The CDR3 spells CASSPLPSTDSGNTIYF. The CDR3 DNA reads TGTGCCAGCTCACCACTCCCTTCGACAGACTCTGGAAACACCATATATTTT. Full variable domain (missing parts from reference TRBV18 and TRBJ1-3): NAGVMQNPRHLVRRRGQEARLRCSPMKGHSHVYWYRQLPEEGLKFMVYLQKENIIDESGMPKERFSAEFPKEGPSILRIQQVVRGDSAAYFCASSPLPSTDSGNTIYFGEGSWLTVV.

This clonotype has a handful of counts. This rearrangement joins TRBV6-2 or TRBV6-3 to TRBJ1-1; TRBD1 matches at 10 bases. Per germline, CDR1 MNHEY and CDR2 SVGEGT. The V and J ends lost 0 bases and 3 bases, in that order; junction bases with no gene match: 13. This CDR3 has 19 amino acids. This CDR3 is CASSYSDARQGARDTEAFF. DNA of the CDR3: TGTGCCAGCAGTTACTCTGACGCCAGACAGGGGGCGAGGGACACTGAAGCTTTCTTT.

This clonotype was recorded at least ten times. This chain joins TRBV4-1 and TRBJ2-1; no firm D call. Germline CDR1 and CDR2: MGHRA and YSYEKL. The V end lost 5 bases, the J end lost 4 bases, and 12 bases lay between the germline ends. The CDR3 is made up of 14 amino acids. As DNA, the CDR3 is TGCGCCAGCAGCTACGAGCATAAATACAATGAGCAGTTCTTC. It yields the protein CASSYEHKYNEQFF.

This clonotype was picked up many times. The CDR3: CASSSPTGPNTQYF. The CDR3 DNA sequence: TGTGCCAGCAGTTCCCCGACTGGGCCGAATACGCAGTATTTT. The chain couples TRBV6-5 to TRBJ2-3; D remains ambiguous. The CDR3 runs to 14 residues. Germline CDR1 and CDR2: MNHEY and SVGAGI. Trimming took off 4 bases at V and 7 bases at J, with 15 bases between the two ends.

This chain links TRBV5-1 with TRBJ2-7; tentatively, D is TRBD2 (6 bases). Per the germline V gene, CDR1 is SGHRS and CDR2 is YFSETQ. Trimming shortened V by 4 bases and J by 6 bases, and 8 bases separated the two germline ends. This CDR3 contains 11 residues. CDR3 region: CASSGGVEQYF. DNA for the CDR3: TGCGCCAGCAGCGGAGGGGTCGAGCAGTACTTC.

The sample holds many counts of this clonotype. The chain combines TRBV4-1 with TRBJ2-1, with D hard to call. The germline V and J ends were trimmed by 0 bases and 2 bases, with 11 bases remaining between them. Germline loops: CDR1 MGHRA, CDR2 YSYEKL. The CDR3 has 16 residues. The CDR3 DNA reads TGCGCCAGCAGCCAAGATGTCCGGGCGACCTACAATGAGCAGTTCTTC. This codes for CASSQDVRATYNEQFF.

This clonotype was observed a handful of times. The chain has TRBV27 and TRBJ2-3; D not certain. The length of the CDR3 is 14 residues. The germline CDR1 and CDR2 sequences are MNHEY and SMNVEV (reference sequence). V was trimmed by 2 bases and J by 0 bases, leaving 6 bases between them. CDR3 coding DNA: TGTGCCAGCAGTTTAGTTACGAGCACAGATACGCAGTATTTT. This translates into CASSLVTSTDTQYF.